The rows below give T cell receptor beta chains drawn from one sample of a study of blood T cells in healthy people across ages. MiXCR was run by TCRdb on the 5' RACE reads, yielding one entry per CDR3 protein. The data show about 1,800,000 distinct CDR3 sequences, with about 28% seen just once and roughly 8% held by the top ten. Sequences were obtained from blood. These receptors originate from a woman aged 30 to 39 in good health. Both conserved end residues are part of each CDR3. The D gene is left open where the match is weak. A clone size is listed for some rows: how often the clone was seen (once, few, many), or a class if it is expanded.

clone size	J gene	D gene	V gene	CDR3 DNA	CDR3 protein
many	TRBJ2-7	NA	TRBV7-2	TGTGCCAGCAGCTTAGGGGGACAATCGGCCGAGCAGTACTTC	CASSLGGQSAEQYF
NA	TRBJ2-5	NA	TRBV7-8	TGTGCCAGCAGCTTTGGAGGACGATCGGAAGAGACCCAGTACTTC	CASSFGGRSEETQYF
few	TRBJ1-6	NA	TRBV7-2	TGTGCCAGCAGCCAAGGGAATGCGGGGACTTCACCCCTCCACTTT	CASSQGNAGTSPLHF
many	TRBJ2-5	TRBD1	TRBV7-2	TGTGCCAGCAGCCCGGGGACAGGGAAGACCCAGTACTTC	CASSPGTGKTQYF
NA	TRBJ1-2	TRBD1	TRBV18	TGTGCCAGCTCACCTTCGGGACAGTTAAACTATGGCTACACCTTC	CASSPSGQLNYGYTF
many	TRBJ2-5	TRBD2	TRBV10-3	TGTGCCATCAGTGAGGGGGGGGGTCAACAAGAGACCCAGTACTTC	CAISEGGGQQETQYF
few	TRBJ2-7	NA	TRBV14	TGTGCCAGCAGCCAAGGGTGGGGGTTCTCCTACGAGCAGTACTTC	CASSQGWGFSYEQYF
NA	TRBJ1-2	NA	TRBV9	TGTGCCTCCGGGACAATTAACTATGGCTACACCTTC	CASGTINYGYTF
many	TRBJ2-1	NA	TRBV29-1	TGCAGCGTGGGGACATCGAATGAGCAGTTCTTC	CSVGTSNEQFF
few	TRBJ2-7	NA	TRBV12-3/TRBV12-4	TGTGCCAGCAGTCCCACGAACTCCTACGAGCAGTACTTC	CASSPTNSYEQYF
few	TRBJ2-1	NA	TRBV6-2/TRBV6-3	TGTGCCAGCAGTTCCACCTACCCGAAACTAACAGGATACAATGAGCAGTTCTTC	CASSSTYPKLTGYNEQFF
many	TRBJ1-1	NA	TRBV7-2	TGTGCCAGCAGCTTGGACGCGAACACTGAAGCTTTCTTT	CASSLDANTEAFF
NA	TRBJ2-7	NA	TRBV20-1	TGCAGTGCTGGGTCCCCCGACGTAGGGGGTTACGAGCAGTACTTC	CSAGSPDVGGYEQYF
NA	TRBJ2-5	TRBD2	TRBV20-1	TGCAGTGCTCCCCTAGCGGGGGGTATACAAGAGACCCAGTACTTC	CSAPLAGGIQETQYF
many	TRBJ1-2	TRBD1	TRBV5-1	TGCGCCAGCAGCTTGCCGGGGACAGATGGCTACACCTTC	CASSLPGTDGYTF
few	TRBJ2-1	TRBD1	TRBV20-1	TGCAGTGTTCCGGACAGGGGTTACAATGAGCAGTTCTTC	CSVPDRGYNEQFF
few	TRBJ1-2	TRBD1	TRBV7-2	TGTGCCAGCAGCTTAGTATCAAGTAGGGGGCTGGGTGGCTACACCTTC	CASSLVSSRGLGGYTF
NA	TRBJ2-2	NA	TRBV7-2	TGTGCCAGCACCTCTATAAAAGGGTACACCGGGGAGCTGTTTTTT	CASTSIKGYTGELFF
NA	TRBJ2-5	NA	TRBV7-3	TGTGCCAGCAGCCCCGGGACTTCCTCCCCGACCCAGTACTTC	CASSPGTSSPTQYF
many	TRBJ2-1	NA	TRBV7-6	TGTGCCAGCAGCTTAGGGGCAATCATCGGGGGCAATGAGCAGTTCTTC	CASSLGAIIGGNEQFF
many	TRBJ1-2	NA	TRBV7-2	TGTGCCAGCAGAGGGGCCTCTTTAAACTATGGCTACACCTTC	CASRGASLNYGYTF
NA	TRBJ1-1	NA	TRBV7-2	TGTGCCAGCAGCGAAGTCGAGGGGTCCACTGAAGCTTTCTTT	CASSEVEGSTEAFF
many	TRBJ2-1	TRBD1	TRBV29-1	TGCAGCGTTGAACAGGGGGCGGTTATAGGCTCCTACAATGAGCAGTTCTTC	CSVEQGAVIGSYNEQFF
many	TRBJ2-1	TRBD2	TRBV20-1	TGCAGTGCTAGAGATCCTAGCGGGAGTGGGCATGAGCAGTTCTTC	CSARDPSGSGHEQFF
NA	TRBJ2-5	TRBD1	TRBV29-1	TGCAGCGTTGGAGGGACAGGGCTGGAGACCTGGTACTTC	CSVGGTGLETWYF
NA	TRBJ2-1	NA	TRBV6-5	TGTGCCAGCAGGATCACTGTGGGGGGCTACAATGAGCAGTTCTTC	CASRITVGGYNEQFF
many	TRBJ1-2	NA	TRBV20-1	TGCAGTGCTAGAGAGGCACAGGGAGGAGGCTACACCTTC	CSAREAQGGGYTF
NA	TRBJ2-5	NA	TRBV2	TGTGCCAGCACCCTCACTAGTCAAGAGGCCCAGTACTTC	CASTLTSQEAQYF
few	TRBJ2-1	NA	TRBV28	TGTGCCAGCAGTTTATTTATGCTGGGTGAGCAGTTCTTC	CASSLFMLGEQFF
NA	TRBJ2-1	TRBD1	TRBV10-3	TGTGCCATCAGTGAGTTGGACAGGGGGGATGAGCAGTTCTTC	CAISELDRGDEQFF
many	TRBJ1-2	TRBD1	TRBV10-3	TGTGCCATCAGGGACGGACAGGGAGCTCTCGGTGGCTACACCTTC	CAIRDGQGALGGYTF
NA	TRBJ2-1	TRBD2	TRBV5-1	TGCGCCAGCACCACGACTAGCGGGGGGGCTTCCTACAATGAGCAGTTCTTC	CASTTTSGGASYNEQFF
few	TRBJ2-5	NA	TRBV18	TGTGCCGGCTCACCACCGGCAGGGAGAGGTTGGACCCAGTACTTC	CAGSPPAGRGWTQYF
NA	TRBJ2-5	TRBD1	TRBV29-1	TGCAGCGCCGCGGGACAGGGGGCCCAAGAGACCCAGTACTTC	CSAAGQGAQETQYF
many	TRBJ1-2	NA	TRBV28	TGTGCCAGCAGTTCGCCAGGGGCTAACTATGGCTACACCTTC	CASSSPGANYGYTF
few	TRBJ2-6	TRBD2	TRBV5-5	TGTGCCAGCAGCTTGTTGTCGAGCGGGGGGCCGGTCTCTGGGGCCAACGTCCTGACTTTC	CASSLLSSGGPVSGANVLTF
few	TRBJ2-1	NA	TRBV14	TGTGCCAGCAGCCCAACGCGGGGCTTAGGGAATGAGCAGTTCTTC	CASSPTRGLGNEQFF
medium-sized	TRBJ2-1	NA	TRBV12-3/TRBV12-4	TGTGCCAGCAGTTTCATCGGAGACCGGTCTGAGCAGTTCTTC	CASSFIGDRSEQFF
NA	TRBJ2-3	NA	TRBV10-3	TGTGCCATCAGTAGTGGGCCCACAGATACGCAGTATTTT	CAISSGPTDTQYF
few	TRBJ1-5	NA	TRBV7-2	TGTGCCAGCAGCCAAGGAGGGGGAGGTGGCAATCAGCCCCAGCATTTT	CASSQGGGGGNQPQHF
many	TRBJ2-7	TRBD2	TRBV20-1	TGCAGTGCTAGGCCTAGCGGGAGGACGAACGAGCAGTACTTC	CSARPSGRTNEQYF
NA	TRBJ1-4	NA	TRBV4-1	TGCGCCAGCAGCCCCGGAAGGGGAACTAATGAAAAACTGTTTTTT	CASSPGRGTNEKLFF